Sequencing of this T cell receptor (beta chain) was carried out in a study of T cell repertoires in cytomegalovirus infection. Study conclusions and caveats: The study found HLA-C-restricted CMV-specific TCR beta clonotypes dominating the ex vivo response.

Per germline, CDR1 SGHTA and CDR2 FQGNSA. With 1 base removed from V and 0 bases from J, the gap between germline ends came to 9 bases. This CDR3 comprises 16 residues. Ten or more counts support this clonotype. Its target is not known. TCRdb processed the reads anew with MiXCR; each CDR3 protein has one entry. The sample has around 800,000 distinct CDR3 sequences, less than 35% seen once. This clonotype was obtained from a human donor in good health (CMV status not recorded). Some clones in this sample may be carry-over from other donors' samples. This sequence joins TRBV7-2 and TRBJ1-4; TRBD1 might be the D (5 bases). The specimen comprised cultured CD8+ T cells from PBMCs, sampled from culture after CMV antigen stimulation. The CDR3 here is CASSLVPGATNEKLFF. The CDR3 DNA reads as TGTGCCAGCAGCTTAGTTCCGGGGGCAACTAATGAAAAACTGTTTTTT.